One and the same sample provided the 2 T cell receptor beta chains below, sequenced in a study of beta chain features in type 1 diabetes. Expressed TCRB transcripts got sequenced, as all isolated RNA was reverse transcribed. The method was immunoSEQ multiplex PCR; TCRdb's version includes in-frame clones alone and lacks a portion of them. Of hundreds of thousands of clones listed, 30% are singletons. Sequenced input: naive CD4+ T cells from blood. These receptors all come from a man younger than 30 in good health.

The chain joins TRBV29-1 to TRBJ2-1; 7 bases line up with TRBD2. The CDR3 extends over 15 amino acids. Germline loops: CDR1 SQVTM, CDR2 ANQGSEA. Trimming at V came to 8 bases and at J to 0 bases, leaving 10 bases not matched to a gene. CDR3 sequence: CSTDGGRGSYNEQFF. The CDR3 DNA reads as TGCAGCACAGACGGGGGGAGAGGCTCCTACAATGAGCAGTTCTTC.

The rearrangement joins TRBV20-1 to TRBJ2-7; no firm D call. The germline V gene encodes CDR1 DFQATT and CDR2 SNEGSKA (reference sequence). There are 11 residues in the CDR3. V was clipped by 6 bases and J by 10 bases, with 16 bases between them. In DNA form, the CDR3 reads TGCAGTGCGAGCCTAGGTTTAGAACAGTACTTC. Encoded protein: CSASLGLEQYF.